This is a list of T cell receptor beta chains from one sample in a study of T-cell reconstitution after alpha-beta-depleted transplantation in children. TCRdb used MiXCR to reprocess the PCR reads, holding one entry per CDR3 protein. Of about 230,000 distinct CDR3 sequences in the sample, 9.7% were seen once. Sequenced here: PBMCs from the stem cell graft donor, sampled from the stem cell graft. These receptor sequences come from a human donor who donated a stem cell graft to a child with SCID. CDR3s include the opening cysteine and the closing phenylalanine or tryptophan. The D gene is left open where the match is weak. The size field is filled for only some rows; it gives once, few, many or a size class.

TRBV5-1,.,TRBD1,TRBJ1-2,TGCGCCAGCAGCTGGATGGGACAGGGCGGAGGCTACACCTTC,CASSWMGQGGGYTF
TRBV5-5,many,.,TRBJ2-2,TGTGCCAGCAGCCACATTTCGACAGGCACCACCGGGGAGCTGTTTTTT,CASSHISTGTTGELFF
TRBV10-3,many,TRBD2,TRBJ2-3,TGTGCCATCTCCGGGGGGGGCACAGATACGCAGTATTTT,CAISGGGTDTQYF
TRBV29-1,many,.,TRBJ1-2,TGCAGCGTTCCCGGGACGTTCCGAGGCTACACCTTC,CSVPGTFRGYTF
TRBV18,many,.,TRBJ2-1,TGTGCCAGCTCACCAATGAGGATCAATGAGCAGTTCTTC,CASSPMRINEQFF
TRBV12-3/TRBV12-4,many,TRBD2,TRBJ2-3,TGTGCCAGCAGTTTGAACCACGGGGGGTTGACAGATACGCAGTATTTT,CASSLNHGGLTDTQYF
TRBV12-3/TRBV12-4,many,.,TRBJ2-3,TGTGCCAGCAGGACCAAGTCGGGACCGTCCCTCACAGATACGCAGTATTTT,CASRTKSGPSLTDTQYF
TRBV18,many,.,TRBJ2-1,TGTGCCAGCTCACCACCGGCGCTCCGGCGGTTCAATGAGCAGTTCTTC,CASSPPALRRFNEQFF
TRBV6-2/TRBV6-3,many,.,TRBJ1-5,TGTGCCAGCAGTTACTCGAGAAAGGGGGGGCAAGTTCAGCCCCAGCATTTT,CASSYSRKGGQVQPQHF
TRBV9,many,TRBD2,TRBJ2-3,TGTGCCAGCAGCGTAGGAGCGGGGGGGCCCCCAGATACGCAGTATTTT,CASSVGAGGPPDTQYF
TRBV6-6,many,.,TRBJ1-1,TGTGCCAGCAGTTATCGAATTGTCACTGAAGCTTTCTTT,CASSYRIVTEAFF
TRBV10-3,many,TRBD2,TRBJ2-5,TGTGCCATCAGGGGGGGGGTCCCAGAGACCCAGTACTTC,CAIRGGVPETQYF
TRBV6-2/TRBV6-3,many,TRBD1,TRBJ1-6,TGTGCCAGCAGTTACCTCCGGGACAGGGGAAGCTCCTATAATTCACCCCTCCACTTT,CASSYLRDRGSSYNSPLHF
TRBV5-4,many,TRBD2,TRBJ2-2,TGTGCCAGCAGCTTGGGGGGACTAGCATTCGGGGAGCTGTTTTTT,CASSLGGLAFGELFF
TRBV5-1,many,TRBD2,TRBJ2-3,TGCGCCAGCACAATTGGGACTAGCGGTTTCACAGATACGCAGTATTTT,CASTIGTSGFTDTQYF
TRBV9,.,TRBD2,TRBJ2-3,TGTGCCAGCAGCGTAGGTAGCGGGGGGGCCTGGTTTACAGATACGCAGTATTTT,CASSVGSGGAWFTDTQYF
TRBV28,.,.,TRBJ2-3,TGTGCCAGCAGCGAGCCTAGCGGCACAGATACGCAGTATTTT,CASSEPSGTDTQYF
TRBV5-1,many,TRBD1,TRBJ1-4,TGCGCCAGCAGCTCCGGGACAGGGGGCATAGGTGAAAAACTGTTTTTT,CASSSGTGGIGEKLFF
TRBV7-8,many,TRBD1,TRBJ2-7,TGTGCCAGCAGCTGGGGGACAGCAACCTACGAGCAGTACTTC,CASSWGTATYEQYF
TRBV20-1,few,TRBD2,TRBJ2-5,TGCAGTGCTAGAATTGGGGGACTAGCGGGGGCGGAGACCCAGTACTTC,CSARIGGLAGAETQYF
TRBV7-9,many,TRBD1,TRBJ2-1,TGTGCCAGCAGCCATTATTTGGCGACAGGGGTCCACAATGAGCAGTTCTTC,CASSHYLATGVHNEQFF
TRBV5-1,many,.,TRBJ2-1,TGCGCCAGCAGCGTGGGGACGGAGCAGTTCTTC,CASSVGTEQFF
TRBV29-1,many,.,TRBJ2-7,TGCAGCGTTGAAGGTCCAGCGGCCTCTGAGGGCTCCTACGAGCAGTACTTC,CSVEGPAASEGSYEQYF
TRBV6-2/TRBV6-3,many,TRBD1,TRBJ2-7,TGTGCCAGCAGTTACCCGCCCGGGACAGCATCCTACGAGCAGTACTTC,CASSYPPGTASYEQYF
TRBV5-1,many,TRBD1,TRBJ1-4,TGCGCCAGCAGCCCCTGGACAGGGTCTAATGAAAAACTGTTTTTT,CASSPWTGSNEKLFF
TRBV9,many,TRBD1,TRBJ1-2,TGTGCCAGCAGCGTAGACCCCGACAGGGAAGCTGGCTACACCTTC,CASSVDPDREAGYTF
TRBV6-5,few,.,TRBJ1-3,TGTGCCAGCAGTTACTCCGGCCCTACCGGTAACACCATATATTTT,CASSYSGPTGNTIYF
TRBV5-5,many,.,TRBJ2-5,TGTGCCAGCAGCCCCGGTATTCCGGGGGTGCAAGAGACCCAGTACTTC,CASSPGIPGVQETQYF
TRBV15,many,.,TRBJ2-1,TGTGCCACCAGCAGAGATGAAGCGGGCAAGCAGTTCTTC,CATSRDEAGKQFF
TRBV19,.,.,TRBJ1-5,TGTGCCAGTAGTATAGAAAGGGATCAGCCCCAGCATTTT,CASSIERDQPQHF
TRBV5-1,many,.,TRBJ1-1,TGCGCCAGCAGCTTGGGCTATATGAACACTGAAGCTTTCTTT,CASSLGYMNTEAFF
TRBV28,many,TRBD2,TRBJ2-3,TGTGCCAGCAGTTTATCGGGGGGACTAGCGGGGGGGCCGGATACGCAGTATTTT,CASSLSGGLAGGPDTQYF
TRBV19,few,TRBD1,TRBJ2-7,TGTGCCAGTAAGACGGACAGGGAAGGATCCTACGAGCAGTACTTC,CASKTDREGSYEQYF
TRBV5-6,many,.,TRBJ1-6,TGTGCCAGCAGTTCAGGGGATAATTCACCCCTCCACTTT,CASSSGDNSPLHF
TRBV10-2,few,.,TRBJ2-2,TGCGCCAGCAGTGTCCGAGGGAGGCAAGGCGGGGAGCTGTTTTTT,CASSVRGRQGGELFF
TRBV3-1,many,.,TRBJ1-6,TGTGCCAGCAGCCAACAGGACTACAATTCACCCCTCCACTTT,CASSQQDYNSPLHF
TRBV12-3/TRBV12-4,many,.,TRBJ1-4,TGTGCCAGCAGACCGCAGGTTGCTAATGAAAAACTGTTTTTT,CASRPQVANEKLFF
TRBV7-7,many,TRBD1,TRBJ1-1,TGTGCCAGCAGCCCATTTCGGGACAGGGGTAAAGTGAACACTGAAGCTTTCTTT,CASSPFRDRGKVNTEAFF
TRBV6-1,.,.,TRBJ2-7,TGTGCCAGCTCCCGGGACCGCAGCTCCTACGAGCAGTACTTC,CASSRDRSSYEQYF
TRBV18,many,.,TRBJ2-3,TGTGCCAGCTCACCAGAAACCGGGCCCGAACCCGATACGCAGTATTTT,CASSPETGPEPDTQYF
TRBV11-2,many,.,TRBJ1-2,TGTGCCAGCAGCTTAGGGGGAGGCTACACCTTC,CASSLGGGYTF
TRBV6-5,many,.,TRBJ2-7,TGTGCCAGCAGTTACGAGGGACTTTACTACGAGCAGTACTTC,CASSYEGLYYEQYF
TRBV29-1,.,.,TRBJ1-5,TGCAGCGTTGTTGTCAGCAACAATCAGCCCCAGCATTTT,CSVVVSNNQPQHF
TRBV10-3,many,.,TRBJ2-5,TGTGCCATCAGTGAGAGGGTTCCGGGGAACCAAGAGACCCAGTACTTC,CAISERVPGNQETQYF
TRBV20-1,many,TRBD2,TRBJ2-3,TGCAGTGCTAGACTAGCGGGGGACGACACAGATACGCAGTATTTT,CSARLAGDDTDTQYF
TRBV5-1,many,.,TRBJ2-1,TGCGCCAGCAGCCTGAGGGTGGAACTACGGAACGAGCAGTTCTTC,CASSLRVELRNEQFF
TRBV7-2,many,.,TRBJ2-3,TGTGCCAGCAGCTTACAGGTAGGGGCCACAGATACGCAGTATTTT,CASSLQVGATDTQYF
TRBV27,many,.,TRBJ2-3,TGTGCCAGCAGTACTAGACAGGATCTGGGCTCCGGCACAGATACGCAGTATTTT,CASSTRQDLGSGTDTQYF
TRBV28,many,.,TRBJ2-7,TGTGCCAGCAGTTTATGGGGGGGTGGCTCCTCCTACGAGCAGTACTTC,CASSLWGGGSSYEQYF